This TCR beta chain was captured by sequencing in a study of Graves' ophthalmopathy and Graves' hyperthyroidism. The V end lost 4 bases, the J end lost 2 bases, and 12 bases lay between the germline ends. This CDR3 comprises 14 residues. CDR1 is MNHEY, CDR2 SVGAGI, per germline. Study conclusions and caveats: Sensitivity reached around 67% and specificity about 73% when the model predicted ophthalmopathy progression. Using a 13-signature model, the authors split ophthalmopathy from stable hyperthyroidism, with 87.88% sensitivity and approximately 78% specificity.

Amplification of the TCR beta CDR3 regions used RNA transcripts (as template). RT-PCR in the first round used HTBI primers; a second-round multiplex PCR followed. TCRdb called the multiplex PCR reads again in MiXCR, with one record for every CDR3 protein. The sample yields hundreds of thousands of distinct CDR3 sequences, over 20% seen once. In its sample, this clonotype was seen many times. Its antigen is still unknown. The sequence was obtained from a woman aged 18-29 years with stable Graves' hyperthyroidism. Some clones in this sample may be carry-over from other donors' samples. The sequenced sample was peripheral blood. The chain has TRBV6-5 and TRBJ2-7; possible D gene TRBD1, 6 bases. Written as DNA, the CDR3 is TGTGCCAGCAGTTCACAGGGATTAACCTACGAGCAGTACTTC. Protein sequence: CASSSQGLTYEQYF.